These 9 T cell receptor beta chains were all obtained from the same sample, sequenced in a study of T cell responses to AZD1222 COVID-19 vaccine. Sequencing was performed with immunoSEQ multiplex PCR; in TCRdb, only in-frame clones are kept and a portion is missing. The repertoire includes approximately 140,000 clones, around 91% of them detected once, and about a tenth sits in the top ten. Source: peripheral blood, taken 28 days after the second AZD1222 dose. Receptors were obtained from an adult who received the AZD1222 COVID-19 vaccine.

The chain joins TRBV9 to TRBJ1-2; perhaps TRBD1 as D (5 bases). Trimming took 6 bases from V and 8 from J, leaving 26 bases between them. The CDR3 has 16 residues. The germline CDR1 and CDR2 sequences are SGDLS and YYNGEE. The CDR3 DNA reads TGTGCCAGCACCACTTGGGGGAAGGAGTCCCGGGACGGCTACACCTTC. The encoded protein is CASTTWGKESRDGYTF.

This sequence joins TRBV16 and TRBJ1-1; D gene ambiguous. V lost 1 base and J 1 base, leaving 4 bases between the germline ends. This CDR3 has 13 amino acids. Germline assignment: CDR1 KGHSY and CDR2 FQNENV. The DNA of the CDR3 is TGTGCCAGCAGCCAATATAAGAACACTGAAGCTTTCTTT. The encoded protein is CASSQYKNTEAFF.

The chain recombines TRBV2 with TRBJ2-5; 11 nucleotides match TRBD1. Germline CDR1 is SNHLY and CDR2 is FYNNEI. The length of the CDR3 is 14 residues. Losses at the gene ends were 5 bases for V and 4 bases for J; bases not matched to a gene: 3. CDR3 DNA: TGTGCCAGCAGTTCTGGACAGGGGGCAGAGACCCAGTACTTC. This gives the protein CASSSGQGAETQYF.

The V gene is TRBV5-4, the J gene TRBJ2-2, with D unresolved. Between the trimmed V and J ends, which lost 2 bases and 1 base, there was a span of 6 bases. Germline values: CDR1 SGHNT, CDR2 YYREEE (reference sequence). The CDR3 consists of 14 residues. CDR3 residues: CASSFRENTGELFF. CDR3 DNA sequence: TGTGCCAGCAGCTTCCGAGAGAACACCGGGGAGCTGTTTTTT.

The CDR3 region has the DNA TGTGCTTACTCACCGGGACAGGGCAACTATGGCTACACCTTC. Translation: CAYSPGQGNYGYTF. The gene calls are TRBV30 and TRBJ1-2; 9 nucleotides match TRBD1. This CDR3 is built from 14 residues. Per the germline V gene, CDR1 is GTSNPN and CDR2 is SVGIG (reference sequence).

This rearrangement joins TRBV19 to TRBJ1-2; weak D call: TRBD1 (6 bases). The germline gives CDR1 LNHDA, CDR2 SQIVND (reference sequence). Trimming cost V 3 bases and J 4 bases, with 12 bases left between them. CDR3 length equals 14 residues. DNA of the CDR3: TGTGCCAGTAGTATCAGGACAGAAAGCTATGGCTACACCTTC. It specifies CASSIRTESYGYTF.

V usage is TRBV3-1 (or the pseudogene TRBV3-2) and J usage is TRBJ2-2; D remains ambiguous. Trimming stripped 1 base from V and 2 bases from J, with 5 bases between. Germline V gene lookup returns CDR1 LGHDT and CDR2 YNNKEL (reference sequence). The CDR3 has 14 amino acids. CDR3 amino acids: CASSQVPNTGELFF. The CDR3 region has the DNA TGTGCCAGCAGCCAAGTCCCTAACACCGGGGAGCTGTTTTTT.

This chain uses TRBV19 with TRBJ2-1, with D possibly matching TRBD2 (8 bases). Germline CDR1 is LNHDA and CDR2 is SQIVND (reference sequence). V lost 4 bases and J lost 8, with 15 bases in between. The CDR3 runs to 14 residues. CDR3 bases: TGTGCCAGTAGTAGCGGGACTAGGGGGCATGAGCAGTTCTTC. As protein: CASSSGTRGHEQFF.

V is TRBV7-9 and J is TRBJ2-1; tentative D call: TRBD2 (6 bases). The CDR3 runs to 15 residues. Germline CDR1 is SEHNR and CDR2 is FQNEAQ (reference sequence). Trimming shortened V by 3 bases and J by 7 bases, and 16 bases separated the two germline ends. This CDR3 is CASSFPSSGSNEQFF. The CDR3 DNA follows: TGTGCCAGCAGCTTCCCCTCCAGCGGGTCTAATGAGCAGTTCTTC.